Described below is a single T cell receptor beta chain sequence and its context. Cohort allocation depended upon clinical history that participants reported. All recovered Cohort 3 donors got two negative PCRs, got clearance, or saw symptom resolution. The data originate from a study of blood T cell repertoires in COVID-19. Across the whole study: From the United States, Italy and Spain came samples of acute and convalescent COVID-19.

Per the original data handling: Using reference gene primer amplification, nucleated cell counts were estimated. Clones were sequenced by immunoSEQ multiplex PCR, and TCRdb holds only the in-frame ones, with some missing. Clonal size and the V and J genes are those of that table, whereas D and trimming came from the DNA. The sample contains roughly 180,000 clones, about 84% of which appear only once. Sequencing was done on a sample of PBMCs or T cells enriched from blood (not recorded which). This sequence was found in a young woman who had recovered from COVID-19.

The CDR3: CASSQDLGTPNVLTF. Here the CDR3 DNA reads TGTGCCAGCAGCCAAGATCTCGGGACACCCAACGTCCTGACTTTC. The chain joins TRBV3-1 (or the pseudogene TRBV3-2) to TRBJ2-6; D may be TRBD1 (6 bases). This CDR3 has 15 amino acids. Trimming took 0 bases from V and 8 from J, leaving 11 bases between them. The germline CDR1 and CDR2 sequences are LGHDT and YNNKEL (reference sequence).